This T cell receptor beta chain was retrieved from a study of cytomegalovirus exposure and HLA in healthy donors (dated by TCRdb to about 2017). With respect to the entire study: An earlier analysis of roughly 610 of the donors reported roughly 300 Gb of sequence data and some 110 million unique TCR beta sequences obtained from 180 million or so T cells. The study combined high-throughput TCR immunosequencing, statistical association of individual TCRs with disease status, and machine learning to predict cytomegalovirus infection status. Four or five DR-DQ haplotypes were handled as single units for association and clustering because linkage in the cohort was strong. The study was designed to test whether signatures of past pathogen exposure could be identified by cataloging public T cell receptors. The number of donors typed differed by locus, with 629-630 for A, B, C, DRB1 and DQB1, around 520 for DQA1, 600 to 610 for DPA1, and under 490 for DPB1. Donor age, sex, ethnicity and CMV serostatus were compiled alongside the repertoire data. The study used immunosequencing to profile the T cell repertoires of 670 or so subjects and linked those repertoires to cytomegalovirus serostatus. Rather than drawing on any new phenotypic data, the later analysis identified candidate immune exposures from TCR beta sequences and the way those sequences occurred across donors. Besides the first cohort of 666 subjects, a separate validation cohort made up of roughly 130 different subjects was used. Among some 400 genotyped donors of the cohort, an average of around 250,000 unique TCR beta nucleotide sequences was sequenced per donor, of which 15% to 20% were non-productive. HLA typing covered class I and class II loci at four-digit resolution. In an earlier analysis of 587 of the donors, high-throughput TCR beta sequencing was used to judge whether each TCR beta V gene segment behaved as functional or pseudogenic. Among the roughly 400 genotyped donors, 75% to 90% belonged to the genetic ancestry cluster associated with self-reported Caucasian donors. An early release covering just under 650 HLA-typed donors comprised 300 to 350 gigabases of sequencing data and about 90 million unique TCR sequences. To study patterns of TCR occurrence, a later analysis re-analyzed previously published TCR beta repertoires from 700 or so donors and added high-resolution HLA genotyping. Every discovery cohort repertoire had been produced on one sequencing platform. A later genetic analysis used genome-wide SNP genotypes for about 65% of the roughly 700 donors, treating that subset as a discovery cohort. The paper's findings and limits, for the study overall: In a later genetic analysis, fewer N-insertions in productive TCRs were reported among donors in an Asian-associated ancestry cluster than the roughly 700-donor mean. In a later analysis, most CMV-associated TCR beta chains were found to appear HLA-restricted, with HLA associations seemingly driven largely by CMV exposure. In a later analysis, TCR association rates were found to vary across HLA loci, with the most associated TCRs seen for DRB1 alleles and the fewest for HLA-C alleles. HLA typing was unavailable for some donors at each locus, so association tests used only the typed subset. Broadly in line with IMGT annotations, most TCR beta V segments showed up in productive rearrangements about 87% or about 30% of the time in an earlier analysis of under 700 of the donors. Correlated functional status among segregating V segments might be attributable to linkage disequilibrium, but an unknown experimental factor could not be ruled out. The 87-base-pair reads could not distinguish some IMGT-functional V segments, including TRBV6-2 and TRBV6-3, so those segments were excluded. Three of the identified cytomegalovirus-associated TCR beta chains were confirmed in vitro to be specific for cytomegalovirus antigens. Across donors, most TCR sequences were observed very rarely, whereas some public TCRs were present in many individuals. In a later analysis, several top co-occurrence clusters were reported to appear linked to parvovirus B19, influenza, CMV and Epstein-Barr virus. A group of highly shared sequence variants was considered likely to be a technical artifact of the sequencing pipeline. Because counts were too low, about 18 rarely observed V segments, including chromosome 9 orphons, were left out of the earlier analysis of approximately 500 of the donors. When HLA alleles, especially DR and DQ, strongly co-occurred, attributing TCR associations to individual alleles was difficult. Presence/absence analyses assumed roughly uniform sequencing depth across donors, an assumption that may not hold. The cohort was sequenced for TCR beta chains only, and without alpha or paired-chain data the features that could be detected were limited. CMV serostatus was the only immune exposure information available for the cohort. At a false discovery rate of 0.05, a later analysis linked 16,951 TCR beta sequences to specific HLA alleles. The study gave a list of under 200 TCR beta chains associated with cytomegalovirus. In a later genetic analysis, a missense DCLRE1C variant was associated with V-gene and J-gene trimming of TCR beta chains, and the association was replicated in an independent cohort. Cytomegalovirus status was reported to be diagnosed by the classifier with high specificity and sensitivity in both the original and validation cohorts. It was suggested by the authors that the approach could potentially be generalized to other disease states and immunological phenotypes. Compared with equally common non-associated chains, HLA-associated TCR beta chains in a later analysis were more clonally expanded and had lower generation probabilities. A further reported finding was that TCR beta sequences accurately predicted the HLA-A and HLA-B alleles for most subjects in the first cohort.

The cohort comprised some 680 healthy bone marrow donors. At the time of sampling, all cohort members were nominally healthy, though unrecorded immune exposures were likely present. The donor tested CMV seropositive, placing the donor among the 289 seropositive members of the cohort. A peripheral blood sample was provided by each donor, and peripheral blood mononuclear cells were used for TCR beta sequencing. The Qiagen DNeasy Blood Extraction Kit was used to extract genomic DNA from the blood cell samples. Libraries were constructed by the immunoSEQ multiplex PCR assay. For the multiplex PCR, a mixture combining 60 forward primers for TCR Vbeta segments and 13 reverse primers for TCR Jbeta segments was used. Amplification of the CDR3 region of rearranged TCR beta genes was performed with a multiplex PCR assay on genomic DNA. Amplified TCR beta libraries were sequenced as 87-base-pair reads on the Illumina HiSeq System. Regarding the original processing steps: In a later analysis, roughly 80 million unique TCR beta chains were counted across the 666 repertoires, and roughly 11 million of these chains were shared by at least two donors. To remove PCR and sequencing errors, raw reads were error-corrected and collapsed into unique sequences using a nearest-neighbor algorithm that merged closely related sequences. CDR3 sequences were aligned to IMGT reference sequences to assign V, D and J gene segments. For a sequence to be retained, a match of at least six nucleotides to both a V gene segment and a J gene segment was required. Rearrangements were classified as productive when the CDR3 lacked stop codons and remained in frame with V and J, and all other rearrangements were classified as non-productive. Following IMGT convention, CDR3 was defined as the stretch from the second conserved V-encoded cysteine up to the conserved J-encoded phenylalanine. In an earlier analysis of around 600 of the donors, sequences lacking an unambiguous match to a single V gene segment were excluded. An earlier analysis of some 500 of the donors classified V segments as functional when productive rearrangements were above 56.7% and as segregating when the standard deviation between donors was above 5%. A statistical classification framework was built for diagnosing cytomegalovirus status from the catalog of TCR beta chain sequences. In a later analysis, TCR nucleotide sequences were compared against IMGT/GENE-DB human TR gene sequences so that V and J genes could be assigned. A later analysis assigned CDR3 sequences and most-parsimonious VDJ recombination scenarios with the TCRdist pipeline. In a later analysis, each TCR beta chain was defined by its CDR3 amino acid sequence together with its V-gene family, and reads without a unique V-gene family were excluded. As a way to deal with suspected cross-contamination and a sequencing artifact, a later analysis dropped 450 to 600 nucleotide sequences that were highly shared and had low generation probability. For each public chain, a later analysis derived a clonal expansion index from normalized ranks of inferred template counts within each repertoire. In a later analysis, generation probabilities were computed using a VDJ recombination model fitted to out-of-frame rearrangements, and the results were checked against IGoR. A later analysis scored TCR-TCR, TCR-HLA and TCR-CMV co-occurrence with hypergeometric tests, applying a repertoire-size bias correction to TCR pairs. A later analysis estimated false discovery rates by permuting HLA or CMV assignments 20 times. In a later analysis, co-occurring TCRs were grouped using DBSCAN, and TCRdist sequence similarity was added for clustering within HLA-allele-positive subsets. Repertoires with fewer than 30,000 or more than 120,000 public chains were left out of co-occurrence clustering, as were four to six repertoires with anomalous nucleotide sharing. Entries here come from immuneACCESS through TCRdb and include only in-frame sequences with V and J called. Some clones fail to appear in such tables; in the studies checked, an unresolved V gene covers under half of the shortfall, and the cause of the remainder is unknown. Clone size and the V and J calls come from that table; the DNA yielded D and trimming. This sample comprises approximately 150,000 clones, just under 65% of them detected only once. 6% to 8.5% of the sample belongs to the ten largest clones.

Its CDR3 holds 12 amino acids, cysteine through phenylalanine. The sequence is cut down to CDR3 DNA, 36 bases in frame from base 1. Trimming accounts for 1 base at V and 8 bases at J, while the number of junction bases matched to no gene is 1. The germline V gene specifies LGHNA as CDR1 and YSLEER as CDR2. This clone was seen a handful of times. Its cognate antigen has yet to be identified. No base quality information exists; no much larger clone differs at one position. The sequenced material came from PBMCs. The TCR comes from a woman aged 60-70 years in good health and CMV-seropositive. The chain is encoded by TRBV4-3 joined to TRBJ1-1, with TRBD1 matching 7 junction bases. This receptor carries the CDR3 CASSQATGEAFF. The nucleotide sequence reads TGCGCCAGCAGCCAAGCGACAGGGGAAGCTTTCTTT.